This TCR beta chain originates from a study of blood T cell repertoires in COVID-19. Germline V CDR1 and CDR2: LNHDA, SQIVND (reference sequence). The CDR3 spans 15 residues. Trimming took 6 bases from V and 0 from J; bases not matched to a gene: 5. Sequencing used immunoSEQ multiplex PCR; TCRdb keeps in-frame clones, though not all of them. The data contain approximately 230,000 clones, 65% to 85% of them singletons. This chain connects TRBV19 to TRBJ1-5; 7 nucleotides agree with TRBD1. This TCR derives from a woman between 40 and 50 years old with active or convalescent COVID-19. Input material: peripheral blood. The CDR3 sequence is CASRWGTDSNQPQHF. Here the CDR3 DNA reads TGTGCCAGTAGATGGGGGACAGATAGCAATCAGCCCCAGCATTTT.